The present entry profiles one T cell receptor (beta chain) with its context. Its specific antigen is unknown. No per-base quality is available; no much larger clone lies one base away. The sample's time point, from its label and the paper: baseline before first vaccination. Vaccinee samples came from UK trials COV001 and COV002, including a single-blind randomized controlled phase 2/3 trial of AZD1222 (ChAdOx1 nCoV-19) in healthy adults. Trial participant PBMC samples were collected at day 0 and day 28 after the second dose for TCRbeta chain sequencing. These data are taken from a study of T cell responses to AZD1222 COVID-19 vaccine (dated by TCRdb to about 2021). Study-wide context: Because spike-specific TCR depth and breadth did not differ between the two schedules, AZD1222 recipients who got a second dose at roughly 4 weeks were pooled with those who got a second dose at roughly 12 weeks. A total of more than 230 trial participants underwent TCR sequencing, of whom 200 to 220 received two doses of AZD1222 and approximately 25 received two doses of the MenACWY control vaccine. Trial participants were enrolled by age into subgroups of 18-55, 56-69 and 70-plus years, and 148, 28 and 57 TCR-sequenced participants, respectively, were included in these subgroups.

CDR1 and CDR2 are drawn from the germline V gene (reference sequence): MNHNY, SVGAGI. Reading from cysteine to phenylalanine, the CDR3 counts 16 amino acids. The DNA shown is the 48-base CDR3, in frame from base 1. The trim is 5 bases for V and 1 base for J, with a gap of 18 bases between the germline ends. The CDR3 regions of human TCRbeta chains were analyzed by immunosequencing. For the original study's pipeline: Repertoire TCRs were matched against a reference library of SARS-CoV-2-specific TCRs generated with the MIRA antigen-specificity platform. Breadth was defined as the fraction of unique TCRs that were SARS-CoV-2-associated. Depth was defined as the fraction of total T cells that were SARS-CoV-2-associated. Using the MIRA data, each spike-specific TCR was mapped to the spike region that the TCR reacts to and placed in a CD4 or CD8 class. Log10-transformed breadth and depth values were compared by one-way ANOVA with Sidak's multiple comparisons tests. TCRdb limited this immuneACCESS table to in-frame rearrangements with V and J called. A share of clones is missing; checked studies link under half to unresolved V genes, and the rest is unexplained. Clone size and V and J calls were adopted from that table, with D and trimming inferred from the DNA. For this sample the table gives 100,000 to 120,000 clones, of which 70% to 90% were detected only once. The ten biggest clones cover 2.5% to 3.5% of the sample.

What the research found in general, with its limitations: Participants were mostly white British and included more females than males, and it was suggested by the authors that clonal diversity may have been underestimated. CD4 TCRs associated with the vaccine covered the entire spike protein, and the dominant responses were in regions 160-218 and 743-854. Spike-specific TCR breadth and depth rose significantly after two AZD1222 doses compared with day 0 and with MenACWY recipients. Reportedly, close to half of the unique spike-specific TCRs recognized epitopes lying outside the regions that are mutated in the B.1.351 and B.1.1.7 variants. Conclusions about previously exposed vaccinees are limited, since just a handful of AZD1222 recipients were seropositive for SARS-CoV-2 at baseline. In the small 56-69-year group, the increase in depth fell short of significance, most likely because of low power. No day 14 peak-response samples were available, so repertoires were characterized only after the peak T cell response.

Sequencing was performed on peripheral blood, taken on day 0 of AZD1222 vaccination. This receptor was identified in an adult in good health. The chain joins TRBV6-6 to TRBJ2-7, with the D assignment possibly TRBD1 or TRBD2, given 7 matching bases for each. At the DNA level, the sequence is TGTGCCAGCAGTCAGGGGGGGGACGGAGGGTCCTACGAGCAGTACTTC. Translated, this gives CASSQGGDGGSYEQYF.